Reported below is one T cell receptor beta chain. CDR3 length: 16 residues. Germline V gene lookup returns CDR1 MNHNS and CDR2 SASEGT. V was shortened by 4 bases and J by 7 bases, with 20 bases between the two germline ends. These data are taken from a study of blood T cell repertoires in COVID-19. TCRdb keeps only in-frame clones here, not all; method: immunoSEQ multiplex PCR. The table lists a few hundred thousand clones, about 85% of them singletons. This sequence was found in a man aged 65 to 79 with acute or convalescent COVID-19. The material sequenced was peripheral blood. V and J are TRBV6-1 and TRBJ2-1; possible D gene TRBD2, 7 bases. This chain's CDR3 is CASSGQQGSGFNEQFF. DNA of the CDR3: TGTGCCAGCAGTGGACAACAGGGTAGCGGGTTTAATGAGCAGTTCTTC.